These 30 T cell receptor beta chains were all obtained from the same sample, sequenced in a study of T cell clonality in common variable immunodeficiency. The assay was immunoSEQ multiplex PCR, and TCRdb's table has in-frame clones only and misses some. The sample contains just over 20,000 clones, none of them singletons. General study results and limits: Fewer deletions and N-nucleotide insertions were reportedly seen in common variable immunodeficiency TCR beta sequences.

These TCRs are of unknown antigen specificity. The sequencing sample was made of peripheral blood mononuclear cells. The receptors come from a human donor with common variable immunodeficiency.

This clone was seen many times. The read gets to within 3 residues of the CDR3 end, and the germline J gene fills in the rest. The chain has TRBV7-2 and TRBJ2-5, with D perhaps matching TRBD1 (6 bases). CDR3 size: 14 residues. V lost 1 base to trimming and J lost 5 bases, with 11 bases between them. CDR1 is SGHTA, CDR2 FQGNSA, per germline. The CDR3: CASSLGGQVETQYF. The DNA read from the CDR3 is TGTGCCAGCAGCTTAGGGGGGCAGGTCGAGACC.

This clone was observed at least ten times. The read finishes 3 residues shy of the CDR3 end, and the germline J gene is used to complete it. The chain couples TRBV5-6 to TRBJ2-7, with 10 bases identical to TRBD2. The CDR3 contains 13 residues. Trimming removed 6 bases from V and 4 bases from J; junction bases left unmatched: 4. Germline CDR1 SGHDT, CDR2 YYEEEE. The sequenced part of the CDR3 DNA is TGTGCCAGCAACAAGCGGGGGGGATACGAG. Translation gives CASNKRGGYE. The full-length CDR3 reads as CASNKRGGYEQYF.

This clone was detected many times. The CDR3 bases that were read are TGTGCCTGGAGTGTCCCCCGGACAGGGCGAACTGAA. As protein: CAWSVPRTGRTE. Given in full, the CDR3 is CAWSVPRTGRTEAFF. The chain uses TRBV30 and TRBJ1-1; 8 nucleotides align to TRBD1. The read halts 3 residues ahead of the CDR3 end, with the missing end drawn from the germline J gene. CDR1 is GTSNPN, CDR2 SVGIG, per germline (reference sequence). CDR3 length: 15 residues. V shed 0 bases and J 5 bases; nucleotides not matched to a gene: 8.

This clone was observed a few times. The read terminates 3 residues before the CDR3 end, so the remaining end is supplied by the germline J gene. The rearrangement joins TRBV20-1 to TRBJ1-6; TRBD1 agrees at 9 bases. V lost 3 bases and J lost 10; bases outside the gene matches: 16. Germline V gene data show CDR1 as DFQATT and CDR2 as SNEGSKA (reference sequence). The CDR3 runs to 17 residues. The CDR3 loop is CSARAQMGTGIWSPLHF. Incomplete CDR3 DNA: TGCAGTGCTAGGGCCCAAATGGGGACAGGGATATGGTCACCC.

There are a few counts of this clone. Read data end 3 residues before the CDR3 end; the end is taken from the germline J gene. This chain connects TRBV20-1 to TRBJ2-7; perhaps TRBD1 as D (6 bases). CDR1 DFQATT and CDR2 SNEGSKA come from the germline V gene (reference sequence). Trimming took 5 bases from V and 3 from J, leaving 14 bases between them. CDR3 length: 13 residues. The sequenced CDR3 bases are TGCAGTGCTCAGGGGCAAACCTTCTACGAG. Translation gives CSAQGQTFYE. The full CDR3 sequence reads CSAQGQTFYEQYF.

This clone was found many times. Coverage ceases 3 residues before the CDR3 finishes, and the germline J gene fills in the end. The J gene is TRBJ1-3, the V gene TRBV12-5, with D possibly matching TRBD1 (5 bases). With 9 bases removed from V and 2 bases from J, the gap between germline ends came to 20 bases. Germline values: CDR1 LGHNT, CDR2 FRNRAP. The length of the CDR3 is 16 residues. CDR3 amino acids: CARRRAAHRTGNTIYF. CDR3 DNA (partial): TGTGCTAGACGGAGGGCAGCTCACAGGACTGGAAACACC.

This clone appeared many times. The read is 3 residues too short to cover the CDR3 end, so that end is filled in from the germline J gene. The rearrangement uses TRBV20-1 and TRBJ2-5; the D is unclear. This CDR3 spans 12 amino acids. Germline V gene data show CDR1 as DFQATT and CDR2 as SNEGSKA (reference sequence). Trimming removed 3 bases at V and 1 base at J, with 6 bases between. The sequenced part of the CDR3 DNA is TGCAGTGCTAGTGCCAGCCAAGAGACC. It codes for CSASASQET. The entire CDR3 protein reads CSASASQETQYF.

This clone was recorded at least ten times. The read gets to within 3 residues of the CDR3 end, and the germline J gene fills in the rest. The V call is TRBV27, the J call TRBJ2-1; 8 bases match TRBD1. CDR1 and CDR2 from the germline V gene are MNHEY and SMNVEV (reference sequence). V was pared by 3 bases and J by 9 bases, with 4 bases of the junction left unmatched. The CDR3 consists of 13 residues. CDR3 DNA (partial): TGTGCCAGCAGTTTCGACAGGGGTCGTGAG. Its protein product is CASSFDRGRE. The full CDR3 sequence reads CASSFDRGREQFF.

The table lists this clone with many counts. Read data end 3 residues before the CDR3 end; the end is taken from the germline J gene. This chain links TRBV5-6 with TRBJ2-1, with 9 bases aligning to TRBD1. V was clipped by 5 bases and J by 6 bases; unmatched bases: 9. Germline CDR1 is SGHDT and CDR2 is YYEEEE. The CDR3 totals 15 residues. The CDR3: CASRHTGGISNEQFF. The sequenced CDR3 bases are TGTGCCAGCAGACACACAGGGGGCATAAGCAATGAG.

This clone was recorded at least ten times. The CDR3 end lies 3 residues beyond the end of the read and is filled in from the germline J gene. This rearrangement joins TRBV5-6 to TRBJ2-5; the D is unclear. The CDR3 sequence is 13 residues long. Trimming removed 1 base at V and 4 bases at J, with 8 bases between. CDR1 is SGHDT and CDR2 is YYEEEE in the germline V gene. CDR3 amino acids: CASSLTLRETQYF. The sequenced part of the CDR3 DNA is TGTGCCAGCAGCTTGACGCTGCGAGAGACC. Supplemented by reference TRBV5-6 and TRBJ2-5, the full variable domain reads DAGVTQSPTHLIKTRGQQVTLRCSPKSGHDTVSWYQQALGQGPQFIFQYYEEEERQRGNFPDRFSGHQFPNYSSELNVNALLLGDSALYLCASSLTLRETQYFGPGTRLLVL.

This clone was seen many times. Coverage ceases 3 residues before the CDR3 finishes, and the germline J gene fills in the end. The chain is built from TRBV19 and TRBJ2-6, with 10 nucleotides matching TRBD1. V was pared by 6 bases and J by 0 bases, with 5 bases of the junction left unmatched. Germline-derived CDR1 and CDR2 are LNHDA and SQIVND (reference sequence). The CDR3 runs to 17 residues. CDR3 bases read: TGTGCCAGTAGCCTGACAGGGGGCGCCTCTGGGGCCAACGTC. Translated: CASSLTGGASGANV. From start to end, the CDR3 is CASSLTGGASGANVLTF.

The table lists this clone with many counts. The junction departs from the called germline gene at one end, perhaps through a read error. The read terminates 3 residues ahead of where the CDR3 ends, so the germline J gene completes it. The chain links TRBV4-2 to TRBJ1-4; D may be TRBD1 (5 bases). Per the germline V gene, CDR1 is LGHNA and CDR2 is YNFKEQ. There are 15 residues in the CDR3. Incomplete CDR3 DNA: TGCGCCAGCAGCCGGACCGGGGGGAGGAGTGAAAAA. It is translated as CASSRTGGRSEK. From start to end, the CDR3 is CASSRTGGRSEKLFF.

In its sample, this clone was seen many times. The read finishes 3 residues shy of the CDR3 end, and the germline J gene is used to complete it. V and J are TRBV7-9 and TRBJ1-2, with 8 bases identical to TRBD1. The germline V gene encodes CDR1 SEHNR and CDR2 FQNEAQ (reference sequence). The CDR3 loop spans 13 amino acids. Incomplete CDR3 DNA: TGTGCCAGCAGCCAAGAGAGGACAGGGAGC. Translation: CASSQERTGS. Given in full, the CDR3 is CASSQERTGSYTF.

This clone showed up many times. The read finishes 3 residues shy of the CDR3 end, and the germline J gene is used to complete it. The J gene is TRBJ2-7, the V gene TRBV29-1; D may correspond to TRBD1 or TRBD2 (5 bases each). The germline V gene encodes CDR1 SQVTM and CDR2 ANQGSEA. V was shortened by 1 base and J by 1 base, with 29 bases between the two germline ends. This CDR3 contains 20 residues. CDR3 protein: CSVEAPMGREPLTPSYEQYF. Partial CDR3 DNA: TGCAGCGTTGAAGCCCCGATGGGCAGGGAGCCCCTCACCCCTTCCTACGAG.

This clone was seen many times. From the germline J gene comes the end of the CDR3, since the read stops 3 residues before it. V is TRBV30 and J is TRBJ2-7, with 9 bases fitting TRBD1. Germline V gene data show CDR1 as GTSNPN and CDR2 as SVGIG (reference sequence). V dropped 0 bases and J dropped 4; count of bases not matched to a gene: 10. The CDR3 loop spans 16 amino acids. This CDR3 is CAWSVFIRDRAYEQYF. The covered CDR3 bases are TGTGCCTGGAGTGTATTCATTCGGGACAGGGCGTACGAG.

In this sample, this clone turned up many times. At one of its ends the junction is not consistent with the germline gene, which may arise from a read error. The read ends 3 residues shy of where the CDR3 ends; the end is completed using the germline J gene. The chain recombines TRBV20-1 with TRBJ2-1, with D perhaps matching TRBD1 or TRBD2 (5 bases each). The CDR3 spans 14 residues. Germline loops: CDR1 DFQATT, CDR2 SNEGSKA (reference sequence). CDR3 loop: CSAREGRANNEQFF. Incomplete CDR3 DNA: TGCAGCGCTAGAGAGGGCAGGGCGAACAATGAG.

This clone has at least ten counts. CDR3 DNA, as far as it was read: TGCGCCAGCAGCTTGGCCCCCTCCGAAGAGACC. Its protein is CASSLAPSEET. The complete CDR3 protein is CASSLAPSEETQYF. The J gene is TRBJ2-5, the V gene TRBV5-1; D remains unclear. The CDR3 goes on 3 residues after the read ends, and that part is filled in from the germline J gene. The length of the CDR3 is 14 residues. Trimming removed 0 bases at V and 3 bases at J, with 9 bases between. Germline-derived CDR1 and CDR2 are SGHRS and YFSETQ.

This clone was detected ten times or more. The observed sequence ends 3 residues before the CDR3 terminus, with the missing tail filled in from the germline J gene. The genes are TRBV5-6 and TRBJ1-1, with 7 bases identical to TRBD1. Per the germline V gene, CDR1 is SGHDT and CDR2 is YYEEEE. V was clipped by 4 bases and J by 5 bases; unmatched bases: 8. The CDR3 has 14 amino acids. The CDR3 sequence: CASSHGQAVTEAFF. The DNA read from the CDR3 is TGTGCCAGCAGCCACGGACAGGCAGTTACTGAA. The variable domain in full, with the rest retrieved from reference TRBV5-6 and TRBJ1-1, is DAGVTQSPTHLIKTRGQQVTLRCSPKSGHDTVSWYQQALGQGPQFIFQYYEEEERQRGNFPDRFSGHQFPNYSSELNVNALLLGDSALYLCASSHGQAVTEAFFGQGTRLTVV.

This clone was recorded many times. The read stops 3 residues short of the end of the CDR3; the missing end is completed from the germline J gene. The chain couples TRBV16 to TRBJ2-7; 12 nucleotides match TRBD1. Germline V gene sequence: CDR1 KGHSY, CDR2 FQNENV. The CDR3 totals 14 residues. The junction had 2 bases not matched to a gene; V was cut back by 3 bases and J by 5 bases. The DNA read from the CDR3 is TGTGCCAGCAGCCACGGGACAGGGGGCAACGAG. Amino acids: CASSHGTGGNE. The full CDR3 protein reads CASSHGTGGNEQYF. Variable domain in full (rest from reference TRBV16 and TRBJ2-7): GEEVAQTPKHLVRGEGQKAKLYCAPIKGHSYVFWYQQVLKNEFKFLISFQNENVFDETGMPKERFSAKCLPNSPCSLEIQATKLEDSAVYFCASSHGTGGNEQYFGPGTRLTVT.

The table lists this clone with many counts. The CDR3 protein is CASNLDPGKTDTQYF. CDR3 DNA (partial): TGTGCCAGCAACCTCGACCCGGGGAAGACAGATACG. The chain is built from TRBV11-2 and TRBJ2-3; tentatively, D is TRBD2 (5 bases). The CDR3 end falls 3 residues outside the read, so it is completed with the germline J gene. CDR3 length: 15 amino acids. V lost 7 bases, J lost 3 bases, and 17 bases lay in between. In germline, CDR1 is SGHAT, CDR2 FQNNGV.

This clone is deemed medium-sized. Coverage ceases 3 residues before the CDR3 finishes, and the germline J gene fills in the end. This rearrangement joins TRBV9 to TRBJ2-3, with 8 bases fitting TRBD2. Germline V gene lookup returns CDR1 SGDLS and CDR2 YYNGEE. This CDR3 has 15 amino acids. The CDR3 DNA, read in part, is TGTGCCAGCAGCGTAGACGGGGGGGTCCCGTCAGCG. As protein: CASSVDGGVPSA. From start to end, the CDR3 is CASSVDGGVPSAQYF.

This clone was counted ten times or more. The read comes to an end 3 residues before the CDR3 does, leaving the germline J gene to fill in the end. The rearrangement links TRBV18 to TRBJ1-5, with D tentatively TRBD1 (5 bases). V gave up 2 bases and J gave up 4 bases, with 21 bases separating them. Germline loops: CDR1 KGHSH, CDR2 LQKENI. This CDR3 comprises 18 residues. The part of the CDR3 DNA that was read is TGTGCCAGCTCACCAGGGCCAAGGACACTCCGGGTAAATCAGCCC. It yields the protein CASSPGPRTLRVNQP. Given in full, the CDR3 is CASSPGPRTLRVNQPQHF.

This clone was seen ten or more times. The read ends 3 residues shy of where the CDR3 ends; the end is completed using the germline J gene. The V gene is TRBV18, the J gene TRBJ2-3; unclear D gene. The germline V and J ends were trimmed by 1 base and 6 bases, with 8 bases remaining between them. Germline lookup yields CDR1 KGHSH and CDR2 LQKENI. CDR3 length equals 13 residues. The CDR3 DNA, read in part, is TGTGCCAGCTCACCACAGTACGGGGATACG. It encodes CASSPQYGDT. The full CDR3 protein reads CASSPQYGDTQYF.

In this sample, this clone turned up a few times. This likely stems from a read error, as it lies one base from a far larger clone. Sequencing ends 3 residues short of the CDR3 end; the germline J gene provides the rest. Other nucleotide sequences from this sample produce the same CDR3. This chain links TRBV18 with TRBJ2-1; the match to TRBD2 covers 9 bases. The CDR3 is 15 amino acids. Germline V lookup: CDR1 KGHSH, CDR2 LQKENI. Trimming removed 6 bases from V and 5 bases from J; junction bases left unmatched: 8. The covered CDR3 bases are TGTGCCAGCTCCCCCGGGCTAGCGGGGAACAATGAG. This sequence encodes CASSPGLAGNNE. The whole CDR3 sequence is CASSPGLAGNNEQFF.

On this clone itself: The read falls 3 residues short of the CDR3 end, and the missing part is taken from the germline J gene. The chain carries TRBV6-2 or TRBV6-3 and TRBJ2-3; TRBD1 is a possible D gene (6 bases). The CDR3 has 13 amino acids. Trimming stripped 7 bases from V and 3 bases from J, with 11 bases between. The germline V gene has CDR1 MNHEY and CDR2 SVGEGT. The covered CDR3 bases are TGTGCCAGCACCAGGGGTCGGACAGATACG. Encoded protein: CASTRGRTDT. The whole CDR3 protein is CASTRGRTDTQYF.

At least ten counts were recorded for this clone. The DNA ends 3 residues before the CDR3 does, and the rest of the CDR3 is filled in from the germline J gene. The chain employs TRBV7-2 and TRBJ1-6; possibly TRBD1 for D (5 bases). Germline V lookup: CDR1 SGHTA, CDR2 FQGNSA. This CDR3 has 12 residues. The DNA read from the CDR3 is TGTGCCAGCAGCCCGTCGGGGGTCACC. This translates into CASSPSGVT. The entire CDR3 protein reads CASSPSGVTLHF.

There are many counts of this clone. Read coverage stops 3 residues before the CDR3 terminus; the germline J gene supplies the remainder. The rearrangement uses TRBV14 and TRBJ1-1, with TRBD1 as a possible D gene (6 bases). This CDR3 has 17 residues. Germline V gene sequence: CDR1 SGHDN, CDR2 FVKESK. V was cut by 0 bases and J by 5 bases, with 19 bases left in between. The sequenced part of the CDR3 DNA is TGTGCCAGCAGCCAAGATTTCCGGTGGGGGGGCGGAACTGAA. It translates to CASSQDFRWGGGTE. The CDR3, in full, reads CASSQDFRWGGGTEAFF.

This clone was observed at least ten times. The sequence runs out 3 residues before the end of the CDR3; the remainder is reconstructed from the germline J gene. This chain connects TRBV4-1 to TRBJ2-7; D might be TRBD1 (6 bases). The CDR3 covers 13 residues. The V end was cut by 4 bases, the J end by 1 base, with 8 bases between. The germline gives CDR1 MGHRA, CDR2 YSYEKL. The covered CDR3 bases are TGCGCCAGCAGCCGCGGACAGTCCTACGAG. Translating it yields CASSRGQSYE. The entire CDR3 protein reads CASSRGQSYEQYF.

This clone came up many times. Its ends do not fully match the called genes, so a read error is possible. The read stops 3 residues short of the end of the CDR3; the missing end is completed from the germline J gene. V is TRBV4-2 and J is TRBJ2-7; 7 bases are shared with TRBD1. Germline CDR1 reads LGHNA; CDR2 reads YNFKEQ. The CDR3 length is 15 residues. CDR3 protein: CASSQERQGFYEQYF. CDR3 DNA (partial): TGCGCCAGCAGCCAAGAGAGACAGGGTTTCTACGAG.

This clone was observed at least ten times. The read terminates 3 residues before the CDR3 end, so the remaining end is supplied by the germline J gene. V is TRBV2 and J is TRBJ2-5; 9 bases fit TRBD1. Germline trimming cut 6 bases from V and 0 bases from J; bases unmatched to any gene: 5. The CDR3 extends over 15 amino acids. Looked up from germline, CDR1 is SNHLY and CDR2 is FYNNEI. CDR3 in amino acids: CASRRQGEYQETQYF. Incomplete CDR3 DNA: TGTGCCAGCAGAAGACAGGGGGAGTACCAAGAGACC.